Shown below are 16 T cell receptor beta chains from a single sample sequenced in a study of T cell responses to AZD1222 COVID-19 vaccine. Some clones are missing from TCRdb's copy, which holds only in-frame ones; the method was immunoSEQ multiplex PCR. This table has around 200,000 clones, 80% to 95% appearing once. The sample consisted of peripheral blood, taken on day 0 of AZD1222 vaccination. These receptors all stem from an adult in good health.

The chain couples TRBV5-8 to TRBJ1-5; 7 bases map to TRBD1. CDR3 length: 15 residues. Germline values: CDR1 SGHTS, CDR2 YDEGEE. Unmatched junction bases numbered 11, after V lost 4 bases and J lost 7 bases. CDR3 DNA: TGTGCCAGCAGCGCACTCTCATCAGGGGGGCAGCCCCAGCATTTT. Translation gives CASSALSSGGQPQHF.

The sample holds many counts of this clone. The DNA for the CDR3 is TGTGCCAGCAGTAGGCTCCTCGAGAGGGGCTACACCTTC. Translation gives CASSRLLERGYTF. The chain joins TRBV2 to TRBJ1-2, with D unresolved. Germline CDR1 and CDR2: SNHLY and FYNNEI. CDR3 length: 13 residues. Trimming cost V 5 bases and J 8 bases, with 15 bases left between them.

This clone was observed a single time. The gene calls are TRBV6-5 and TRBJ2-7; D call uncertain. V was pared by 6 bases and J by 0 bases, with 9 bases between. This CDR3 contains 13 residues. CDR1 MNHEY and CDR2 SVGAGI come from the germline V gene. CDR3: CASSQVSSYEQYF. In DNA form, the CDR3 reads TGTGCCAGCAGCCAAGTTAGCTCCTACGAGCAGTACTTC.

This clone was recorded once. CDR3 amino acids: CASSDSTGNEQFF. CDR3 DNA: TGTGCCAGCAGCGATTCGACCGGCAATGAGCAGTTCTTC. This chain links TRBV5-4 with TRBJ2-1; D call uncertain. The V end lost 4 bases, the J end lost 6 bases, and 11 bases lay between the germline ends. The CDR3 totals 13 residues. Germline CDR1 reads SGHNT; CDR2 reads YYREEE (reference sequence).

This clone was detected a few times. The chain joins TRBV6-1 to TRBJ2-7; TRBD2 aligns across 11 bases. The CDR3 has 14 amino acids. The germline V gene encodes CDR1 MNHNS and CDR2 SASEGT. Trimming removed 2 bases from V and 9 bases from J; junction bases left unmatched: 6. CDR3 bases: TGTGCCAGCAGTGAAACACTAGCGGGAGAAAGGCAGTACTTC. Residues: CASSETLAGERQYF.

V is TRBV19 and J is TRBJ1-5, with 8 nucleotides matching TRBD1. The CDR3 has 16 amino acids. The germline CDR1 and CDR2 sequences are LNHDA and SQIVND (reference sequence). J was trimmed by 3 bases and V by 7 bases; bases with no gene match: 11. The CDR3, as DNA: TGTGCCAGTACCCGGACAGGGCAATTATACAATCAGCCCCAGCATTTT. Protein product: CASTRTGQLYNQPQHF.

This clone was detected once. The V call is TRBV27, the J call TRBJ1-6; maybe TRBD1 (5 bases). Germline CDR1 MNHEY, CDR2 SMNVEV (reference sequence). The CDR3 length is 16 residues. V was cut by 4 bases and J by 7 bases, with 17 bases left in between. The CDR3 DNA reads as TGTGCCAGCAGTTGGGCTCTGGGCAGGGCGAATTCACCCCTCCACTTT. Translating it yields CASSWALGRANSPLHF.

J is TRBJ1-2 and V is TRBV5-8, with unresolved D. The CDR3 loop spans 12 amino acids. Germline V lookup: CDR1 SGHTS, CDR2 YDEGEE. Trimming pared 4 bases from V and 7 bases from J, leaving 11 bases between. The CDR3, as DNA: TGTGCCAGCAGCCCTGATGTAGGTGGCTACACCTTC. Translation gives CASSPDVGGYTF.

This chain uses TRBV4-1 with TRBJ2-2; 8 bases are a match to TRBD1. Germline CDR1 reads MGHRA; CDR2 reads YSYEKL. The CDR3 runs 15 residues. J gave up 6 bases and V 1 base, and 4 bases lay outside the gene matches. CDR3 residues: CASSQGTGHAGELFF. CDR3 DNA: TGCGCCAGCAGCCAAGGGACAGGGCATGCCGGGGAGCTGTTTTTT.

This clone was detected once. A junction end diverges from the germline sequence, so it may reflect a read error. This rearrangement joins TRBV4-2 to TRBJ2-4; 10 bases are a match to TRBD2. The CDR3 sequence is 16 residues long. Germline lookup yields CDR1 LGHNA and CDR2 YNFKEQ. CDR3 amino acids: CAGSQDLRTSGNIQYF. As DNA, the CDR3 is TGTGCCGGCAGCCAAGATCTAAGGACTAGCGGAAACATTCAGTACTTC.

Regarding this clone: Other DNA sequences in the same sample also yield this CDR3. V usage is TRBV6-5 and J usage is TRBJ1-1; no firm D call. The CDR3 has 14 amino acids. Per the germline V gene, CDR1 is MNHEY and CDR2 is SVGAGI. V shed 0 bases and J shed 1 base, with 6 bases lying between them. CDR3 amino acids: CASSYSRGNTEAFF. As DNA, the CDR3 is TGTGCCAGCAGTTACTCGCGGGGGAACACTGAAGCTTTCTTT.

CDR3 sequence (DNA): TGCGCCAGCAGCCCTGGCAGGTTTGACTCCGAGCAGTACTTC. Protein: CASSPGRFDSEQYF. The chain is built from TRBV5-1 and TRBJ2-7; no reliable D call. Germline CDR1 SGHRS, CDR2 YFSETQ. The CDR3 runs to 14 residues. With 4 bases removed from V and 6 bases from J, the gap between germline ends came to 17 bases.

The chain has TRBV19 and TRBJ1-6, with no clear D. V was pared by 7 bases and J by 8 bases, with 15 bases between. The CDR3 is 14 amino acids. Germline CDR1 LNHDA, CDR2 SQIVND (reference sequence). The CDR3 here is CASNPWGGDSPLHF. CDR3 bases: TGTGCCAGTAACCCTTGGGGTGGGGATTCACCCCTCCACTTT.

This clone was seen once. The V and J genes are TRBV3-1 (or the pseudogene TRBV3-2) and TRBJ1-5; no definite D call. The CDR3 has 13 amino acids. Germline V CDR1 and CDR2: LGHDT, YNNKEL (reference sequence). Trimming shortened V by 4 bases and J by 5 bases, and 9 bases separated the two germline ends. In DNA form, the CDR3 reads TGTGCCAGCAGCCCTGGACCCGATCAGCCCCAGCATTTT. Amino acid sequence: CASSPGPDQPQHF.

The J gene is TRBJ2-1, the V gene TRBV19; TRBD1 agrees at 7 bases. In germline, CDR1 is LNHDA, CDR2 SQIVND (reference sequence). This CDR3 spans 15 amino acids. The ends lost 7 bases at V and 3 bases at J; junction bases unmatched: 9. CDR3 in amino acids: CASTKGQINYNEQFF. The CDR3 DNA reads TGTGCCAGTACCAAGGGACAGATTAACTACAATGAGCAGTTCTTC. Full variable domain (missing parts from reference TRBV19 and TRBJ2-1): DGGITQSPKYLFRKEGQNVTLSCEQNLNHDAMYWYRQDPGQGLRLIYYSQIVNDFQKGDIAEGYSVSREKKESFPLTVTSAQKNPTAFYLCASTKGQINYNEQFFGPGTRLTVL.

V and J are TRBV6-2 or TRBV6-3 and TRBJ1-2, with TRBD1 matching 8 bases. The V gene's germline CDR1 is MNHEY and CDR2 SVGEGT. V trimming: 6 bases; J trimming: 3 bases; junction bases outside the gene matches: 6. The CDR3 runs to 14 residues. The CDR3, as DNA: TGTGCCAGCAGACCTACAGGGGGGGACTATGGCTACACCTTC. Protein sequence: CASRPTGGDYGYTF.